This TCR beta chain was captured by sequencing in a study of post-analysis software for immune sequencing data. TCR beta cDNA libraries had unique molecular identifiers. One entry per CDR3 protein, called by TCRdb with MiXCR from the PCR reads. The table includes roughly 160,000 distinct CDR3 sequences, 35% to 40% detected once. There are 13 residues in the CDR3. Trimming took 0 bases from V and 5 from J, leaving 8 bases between them. CDR1 is SGHTA, CDR2 FQGNSA, per germline. This clonotype was recorded a few times. The antigen is undetermined. The study, taken as a whole, reports: Higher frequency in patients than in controls was seen for several TRBV segments, with TRBV5-6, TRBV5-1 and TRBV20-1 among them.

This material consisted of blood, taken after autologous hematopoietic stem cell transplantation. V and J are TRBV7-2 and TRBJ2-7; D gene uncertain. This TCR came from a girl aged 5-17 years with multiple sclerosis. DNA for the CDR3: TGTGCCAGCAGCTTAGCGACGTACCACGAGCAGTACTTC. Encoded protein: CASSLATYHEQYF.